Listed here are 29 T cell receptor beta chains from one sample, sequenced in a study of T cell repertoires in cytomegalovirus infection. Antigens for these TCRs are unknown. TCRdb passed the reads through MiXCR, listing each CDR3 protein once. Among about 360,000 distinct CDR3 sequences, approximately 35% were seen once, and the ten largest hold about 13%. Here the sequenced sample was cultured PBMCs, taken from culture after CMV antigen stimulation. Receptors were obtained from a human donor in good health (CMV status not recorded). Some clones in this sample may be carry-over from other donors' samples.

This chain connects TRBV30 to TRBJ1-3; the match to TRBD1 covers 7 bases. The V gene end was trimmed by 2 bases and the J gene end by 4 bases; junction bases not matched to a gene: 5. Per the germline V gene, CDR1 is GTSNPN and CDR2 is SVGIG (reference sequence). The CDR3 extends over 14 amino acids. This CDR3 is CAWSPTGSGNTIYF. In DNA, the CDR3 is TGTGCCTGGAGTCCGACAGGGTCCGGAAACACCATATATTTT.

The J gene is TRBJ2-1, the V gene TRBV12-3 or TRBV12-4; the match to TRBD2 covers 9 bases. This CDR3 spans 15 amino acids. Losses at the gene ends were 6 bases for V and 7 bases for J; bases not matched to a gene: 10. The CDR3 loop reads CASRATSGNGNEQFF. In nucleotides, the CDR3 is TGTGCCAGCAGGGCGACTAGCGGCAATGGGAATGAGCAGTTCTTC.

This clonotype was recorded a few times. V usage is TRBV7-6 and J usage is TRBJ2-1; D unclear. Germline loops: CDR1 SGHVS, CDR2 FNYEAQ. The CDR3 consists of 17 residues. V lost 5 bases and J lost 0, with 17 bases in between. The CDR3 sequence is CASSPTVGGLSYNEQFF. CDR3 nucleotide sequence: TGTGCCAGCAGCCCCACAGTTGGCGGTCTCTCCTACAATGAGCAGTTCTTC.

This clonotype has just a few counts. J is TRBJ2-4 and V is TRBV6-1; D may be TRBD2 (6 bases). Trimming shortened V by 6 bases and J by 0 bases, and 18 bases separated the two germline ends. Germline CDR1 is MNHNS and CDR2 is SASEGT. The CDR3 length is 17 residues. This chain's CDR3 is CASSLDGGLLAKNIQYF. CDR3 DNA sequence: TGTGCCAGCAGCCTTGACGGGGGTCTCCTAGCCAAAAACATTCAGTACTTC.

This clonotype was seen more than once but under ten times. This chain's CDR3 is CASSSGRSGNTIYF. CDR3 nucleotide sequence: TGTGCCAGCAGCTCGGGACGGTCCGGAAACACCATATATTTT. This rearrangement joins TRBV7-9 to TRBJ1-3; possibly TRBD1 for D (5 bases). The CDR3 is 14 amino acids. The V end lost 4 bases, the J end lost 4 bases, and 11 bases lay between the germline ends. The germline CDR1 and CDR2 sequences are SEHNR and FQNEAQ (reference sequence).

J is TRBJ2-5 and V is TRBV20-1; 7 bases are shared with TRBD1. Germline values: CDR1 DFQATT, CDR2 SNEGSKA (reference sequence). V gave up 6 bases and J gave up 2 bases; unmatched junction bases: 18. The CDR3 extends over 17 amino acids. CDR3 DNA sequence: TGCAGTGCCCCCAGGGGGATAAAACCGGGACAGCAAGAGACCCAGTACTTC. It yields the protein CSAPRGIKPGQQETQYF.

The rearrangement uses TRBV29-1 and TRBJ2-4; D is perhaps TRBD1 (6 bases). V was shortened by 6 bases and J by 1 base, with 10 bases between the two germline ends. This CDR3 region has 13 residues. The germline V gene has CDR1 SQVTM and CDR2 ANQGSEA. CDR3 sequence: CSVAGAAKNIQYF. The CDR3 bases are TGCAGCGTGGCAGGGGCGGCCAAAAACATTCAGTACTTC.

This clonotype was found a few times. The chain is built from TRBV6-2 or TRBV6-3 and TRBJ2-1; D uncertain. Trimming cost V 2 bases and J 5 bases, with 7 bases left between them. Germline CDR1 MNHEY, CDR2 SVGEGT. This CDR3 region has 13 residues. The CDR3 spells CASSYREHNEQFF. The CDR3 nucleotides read TGTGCCAGCAGTTACAGGGAACACAATGAGCAGTTCTTC.

This chain connects TRBV5-1 to TRBJ1-5; unclear D gene. Germline CDR1 and CDR2: SGHRS and YFSETQ. The CDR3 is made up of 15 amino acids. V lost 4 bases to trimming and J lost 5 bases, with 16 bases between them. CDR3 coding DNA: TGCGCCAGCAGCCTTATCCCGACACGGGATCAGCCCCAGCATTTT. Its translation is CASSLIPTRDQPQHF.

This clonotype was counted between two and nine times. This sequence joins TRBV19 and TRBJ2-5, with 16 bases identical to TRBD2. From germline, CDR1 is LNHDA and CDR2 SQIVND (reference sequence). The CDR3 spans 17 residues. V shed 2 bases and J 2 bases; nucleotides not matched to a gene: 2. DNA for the CDR3: TGTGCCAGTAGTATACCGGGACTAGCGGGAGGGCAAGAGACCCAGTACTTC. Its protein product is CASSIPGLAGGQETQYF.

The chain carries TRBV11-2 and TRBJ2-2; TRBD1 aligns across 8 bases. The CDR3 sequence is 16 residues long. Germline V gene lookup returns CDR1 SGHAT and CDR2 FQNNGV. Trimming removed 4 bases from V and 2 bases from J; junction bases left unmatched: 6. The DNA for the CDR3 is TGTGCCAGCAGCTCCGTGGCAGGGGGCAACACCGGGGAGCTGTTTTTT. Residues: CASSSVAGGNTGELFF.

Only a few counts were recorded for this clonotype. In nucleotides, the CDR3 is TGTGCCAGCAGTCAACAGGGTTCCAAAAACATTCAGTACTTC. Translated, it gives CASSQQGSKNIQYF. The rearrangement joins TRBV6-1 to TRBJ2-4; possibly TRBD1 for D (6 bases). The CDR3 extends over 14 amino acids. Looked up from germline, CDR1 is MNHNS and CDR2 is SASEGT. V was trimmed by 5 bases and J by 2 bases, leaving 10 bases between them.

The chain joins TRBV7-8 to TRBJ2-3, with 7 bases identical to TRBD2. V lost 5 bases and J lost 5; bases outside the gene matches: 4. Germline V gene lookup returns CDR1 SGHVS and CDR2 FQNEAQ. The CDR3 length is 13 residues. The CDR3 DNA reads as TGTGCCAGCAGCAGGAGCGGGGAAGATACGCAGTATTTT. Protein sequence: CASSRSGEDTQYF.

The rearrangement joins TRBV4-1 to TRBJ2-2; tentative D call: TRBD1 (5 bases). CDR1 is MGHRA and CDR2 is YSYEKL in the germline V gene. V was shortened by 4 bases and J by 4 bases, with 10 bases between the two germline ends. This CDR3 has 14 residues. As DNA, the CDR3 is TGCGCCAGCAGCCCAGGACACTTCACCGGGGAGCTGTTTTTT. This sequence encodes CASSPGHFTGELFF.

This clonotype has a count of ten or more. The V gene is TRBV7-2, the J gene TRBJ2-4; D call uncertain. V lost 4 bases, J lost 6 bases, and 4 bases lay in between. This CDR3 has 11 residues. CDR1 and CDR2 (germline): SGHTA, FQGNSA. In DNA form, the CDR3 reads TGTGCCAGCAGCTCGGGAAACATTCAGTACTTC. Translation gives CASSSGNIQYF.

The CDR3 loop is CSADGNTGELFF. The CDR3 nucleotides are TGCAGCGCCGACGGGAACACCGGGGAGCTGTTTTTT. This chain connects TRBV29-1 to TRBJ2-2; D remains unclear. V was shortened by 7 bases and J by 1 base, with 7 bases between the two germline ends. This CDR3 has 12 amino acids. Germline assignment: CDR1 SQVTM and CDR2 ANQGSEA.

This clonotype was detected many times. The gene calls are TRBV7-8 and TRBJ2-7, with 11 bases fitting TRBD2. V lost 5 bases, J lost 2 bases, and 5 bases stayed unmatched. In germline, CDR1 is SGHVS, CDR2 FQNEAQ. The CDR3 is made up of 15 amino acids. The CDR3 sequence is CASSTELAGAYEQYF. CDR3 nucleotide sequence: TGTGCCAGCAGCACCGAACTAGCGGGAGCCTACGAGCAGTACTTC.

The V and J genes are TRBV2 and TRBJ2-1; 11 bases line up with TRBD2. V lost 4 bases, J lost 7 bases, and 12 bases stayed unmatched. Looked up from germline, CDR1 is SNHLY and CDR2 is FYNNEI. This CDR3 is 17 amino acids long. CDR3 bases: TGTGCCAGCAGTGGACCATTCCCGGGACTAGCGGAAAATGAGCAGTTCTTC. Translated: CASSGPFPGLAENEQFF. Filled out from reference TRBV2 and TRBJ2-1, the complete variable domain reads EPEVTQTPSHQVTQMGQEVILRCVPISNHLYFYWYRQILGQKVEFLVSFYNNEISEKSEIFDDQFSVERPDGSNFTLKIRSTKLEDSAMYFCASSGPFPGLAENEQFFGPGTRLTVL.

The CDR3 DNA is TGTGCCACCAGCAGAGCGCCGGGACAAGCCTACGAGCAGTACGTC. Its translation: CATSRAPGQAYEQYV. The chain is built from TRBV15 and TRBJ2-7, with D perhaps matching TRBD1 (6 bases). Trimming took off 1 base at V and 2 bases at J, with 12 bases between the two ends. CDR1 and CDR2 from the germline V gene are LNHNV and YYDKDF (reference sequence). This CDR3 contains 15 residues.

The genes are TRBV19 and TRBJ2-1; possible D gene TRBD1, 5 bases. CDR1 is LNHDA and CDR2 is SQIVND in the germline V gene (reference sequence). There are 16 residues in the CDR3. V was clipped by 2 bases and J by 5 bases, with 16 bases between them. The chain's CDR3 is CASSITGVLGNNEQFF. CDR3 in DNA: TGTGCCAGTAGTATAACAGGAGTTCTAGGAAACAATGAGCAGTTCTTC.

The chain employs TRBV28 and TRBJ1-1; D ambiguous. CDR3 length: 15 residues. Trimming shortened V by 5 bases and J by 1 base, and 14 bases separated the two germline ends. Per the germline V gene, CDR1 is MDHEN and CDR2 is SYDVKM. Here the CDR3 reads CASSPSTGRNTEAFF. The CDR3, as DNA: TGTGCCAGCAGTCCCTCTACTGGGAGGAACACTGAAGCTTTCTTT.

This clonotype was seen many times. V and J are TRBV11-2 and TRBJ1-2; D is undetermined. The germline gives CDR1 SGHAT, CDR2 FQNNGV. The V end lost 1 base, the J end lost 2 bases, and 8 bases lay between the germline ends. The CDR3 totals 14 residues. The CDR3 bases are TGTGCCAGCAGCTTAGGAAGGGAAAACTATGGCTACACCTTC. Residues: CASSLGRENYGYTF.

CDR3 sequence (DNA): TGTGCCAGCAGCCAGGGCCTGGGACAGAACACTGAAGCTTTCTTT. Translation: CASSQGLGQNTEAFF. This chain links TRBV4-2 with TRBJ1-1; D might be TRBD1 (6 bases). Trimming took off 3 bases at V and 1 base at J, with 12 bases between the two ends. The germline V gene has CDR1 LGHNA and CDR2 YNFKEQ. This CDR3 has 15 amino acids.

In this sample, this clonotype turned up many times. The chain carries TRBV7-2 and TRBJ1-3; D call uncertain. CDR1 and CDR2 from the germline V gene are SGHTA and FQGNSA. This CDR3 has 14 residues. V was cut by 3 bases and J by 0 bases, with 6 bases left in between. The chain's CDR3 is CASSFTVSGNTIYF. The DNA of the CDR3 is TGTGCCAGCAGCTTCACAGTCTCTGGAAACACCATATATTTT. Combining the CDR3 with reference TRBV7-2 and TRBJ1-3 gives the whole variable domain GAGVSQSPSNKVTEKGKDVELRCDPISGHTALYWYRQSLGQGLEFLIYFQGNSAPDKSGLPSDRFSAERTGGSVSTLTIQRTQQEDSAVYLCASSFTVSGNTIYFGEGSWLTVV.

The table lists this clonotype with a few counts. The chain employs TRBV7-9 and TRBJ2-3; D ambiguous. Germline V gene lookup returns CDR1 SEHNR and CDR2 FQNEAQ (reference sequence). V gave up 5 bases and J gave up 2 bases, with 14 bases separating them. The CDR3 consists of 15 residues. In nucleotides, the CDR3 is TGTGCCAGCAGCCCGGCCCGGGCCCCCACAGATACGCAGTATTTT. This gives the protein CASSPARAPTDTQYF.

This chain uses TRBV6-5 with TRBJ2-7, with D maybe TRBD1 (5 bases). Per the germline V gene, CDR1 is MNHEY and CDR2 is SVGAGI. This CDR3 is 15 amino acids long. The V gene lost 6 bases and the J gene lost 2 bases, with 17 bases spanning the gap. This CDR3 reads CASRPNQGRAYEQYF. In DNA, the CDR3 is TGTGCCAGCAGACCAAATCAGGGTCGGGCCTACGAGCAGTACTTC.

This chain connects TRBV2 to TRBJ2-2; no definite D call. The length of the CDR3 is 12 residues. V gave up 4 bases and J gave up 6 bases, with 6 bases separating them. Germline V lookup: CDR1 SNHLY, CDR2 FYNNEI. The chain's CDR3 is CASSGYPGELFF. The CDR3 bases are TGTGCCAGCAGTGGATATCCCGGGGAGCTGTTTTTT.

At least ten counts were recorded for this clonotype. V usage is TRBV7-2 and J usage is TRBJ2-1; possibly TRBD2 for D (5 bases). Germline loops: CDR1 SGHTA, CDR2 FQGNSA. Deletions cut 7 bases from V and 4 bases from J, with 17 bases between. CDR3 length: 15 residues. The CDR3 DNA follows: TGTGCCAGCACCGAGGGTCCCCGCCAATACAATGAGCAGTTCTTC. The encoded protein is CASTEGPRQYNEQFF.

Only one count was recorded for this clonotype. This rearrangement joins TRBV6-2 or TRBV6-3 to TRBJ2-3; no clear D gene. This CDR3 comprises 12 residues. Trimming shortened V by 9 bases and J by 4 bases, and 11 bases separated the two germline ends. Germline V gives CDR1 MNHEY, CDR2 SVGEGT. CDR3 bases: TGTGCCAGTAGGACGGCGGCAGATACGCAGTATTTT. This gives the protein CASRTAADTQYF.